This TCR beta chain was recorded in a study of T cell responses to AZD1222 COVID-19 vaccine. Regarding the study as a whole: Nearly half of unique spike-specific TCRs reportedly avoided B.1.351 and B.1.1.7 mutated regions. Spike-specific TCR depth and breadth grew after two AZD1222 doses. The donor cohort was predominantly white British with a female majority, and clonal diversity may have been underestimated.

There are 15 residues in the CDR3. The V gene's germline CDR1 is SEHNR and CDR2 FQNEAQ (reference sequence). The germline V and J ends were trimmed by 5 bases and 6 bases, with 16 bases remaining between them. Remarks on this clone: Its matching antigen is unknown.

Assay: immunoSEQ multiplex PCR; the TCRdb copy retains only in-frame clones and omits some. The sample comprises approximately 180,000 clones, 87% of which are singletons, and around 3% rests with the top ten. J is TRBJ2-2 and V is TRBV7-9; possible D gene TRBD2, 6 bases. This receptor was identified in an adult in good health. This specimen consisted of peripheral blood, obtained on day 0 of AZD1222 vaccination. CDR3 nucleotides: TGTGCCAGCAGCCCGAACCCGACTAGTGCCGGGGAGCTGTTTTTT. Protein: CASSPNPTSAGELFF.